A single sample gave rise to the 11 T cell receptor beta chains below, sequenced in a study of blood T cell repertoires in COVID-19. The assay was immunoSEQ multiplex PCR, and TCRdb's table has in-frame clones only and misses some. This repertoire shows a few hundred thousand clones, 89% found once; its top ten account for just under 4%. The specimen was peripheral blood. These receptors originate from a woman aged 55-70 years with COVID-19, enrolled during active disease.

The rearrangement uses TRBV4-1 and TRBJ2-1, with 12 bases fitting TRBD2. This CDR3 spans 18 amino acids. Germline values: CDR1 MGHRA, CDR2 YSYEKL. Trimming at V came to 0 bases and at J to 6 bases, leaving 9 bases not matched to a gene. CDR3 DNA sequence: TGCGCCAGCAGCCAAGACGGACTAGGACTAGCGGGGATCAATGAGCAGTTCTTC. It is translated as CASSQDGLGLAGINEQFF.

The genes are TRBV2 and TRBJ2-1, with 7 nucleotides matching TRBD2. CDR1 is SNHLY, CDR2 FYNNEI, per germline. CDR3 size: 16 residues. J gave up 0 bases and V 2 bases, and 4 bases lay outside the gene matches. CDR3 bases: TGTGCCAGCAGTGAATATCGGGGGGTCTCCTACAATGAGCAGTTCTTC. It yields the protein CASSEYRGVSYNEQFF.

This clone occurred once. The chain combines TRBV9 with TRBJ1-2, with a tentative D call TRBD1 (5 bases). The CDR3 has 12 amino acids. Germline V gene lookup returns CDR1 SGDLS and CDR2 YYNGEE. V shed 0 bases and J shed 9 bases, with 9 bases lying between them. The CDR3 coding sequence is TGTGCCAGCAGCGTAGCTGGGGCTCGCTACACCTTC. Translation: CASSVAGARYTF.

The chain uses TRBV19 and TRBJ2-2, with 9 bases aligning to TRBD2. V trimming: 9 bases; J trimming: 4 bases; junction bases outside the gene matches: 6. The CDR3 has 14 amino acids. Germline assignment: CDR1 LNHDA and CDR2 SQIVND (reference sequence). The DNA of the CDR3 is TGTGCCAGCGCGGGGGGGGCTGGCACCGGGGAGCTGTTTTTT. Amino acids: CASAGGAGTGELFF.

The rearrangement joins TRBV28 to TRBJ1-2; D is ambiguous. The germline V gene encodes CDR1 MDHEN and CDR2 SYDVKM. This CDR3 contains 14 residues. Trimming shortened V by 6 bases and J by 0 bases, and 11 bases separated the two germline ends. CDR3 loop: CASRTSPPNYGYTF. The CDR3 DNA reads TGTGCCAGCAGGACTTCGCCCCCTAACTATGGCTACACCTTC.

The rearrangement links TRBV7-3 to TRBJ1-1; TRBD1 matches 7 bases. V lost 5 bases, J lost 8 bases, and 8 bases stayed unmatched. The CDR3 has 13 amino acids. Germline lookup yields CDR1 SGHTA and CDR2 FQGTGA. The CDR3 sequence is CASSVGTAQEAFF. The CDR3 DNA is TGTGCCAGCAGCGTTGGGACAGCCCAGGAAGCTTTCTTT.

This sequence joins TRBV19 and TRBJ2-7; perhaps TRBD1 as D (6 bases). The CDR3 consists of 13 residues. Trimming left V 4 bases short and J 1 base short, with 8 bases between. From germline, CDR1 is LNHDA and CDR2 SQIVND (reference sequence). The CDR3: CASSRTVSYEQYF. In nucleotides, the CDR3 is TGTGCCAGTAGTAGGACAGTATCCTACGAGCAGTACTTC.

As concerns this clone: Other DNA sequences in the same sample also yield this CDR3. The chain joins TRBV12-3 or TRBV12-4 to TRBJ1-3; D is unclear. Between the trimmed V and J ends, which lost 6 bases and 2 bases, there was a span of 8 bases. The CDR3 has 13 residues. DNA of the CDR3: TGTGCCAGCAGCCTTCCCCCTGGAAACACCATATATTTT. This translates into CASSLPPGNTIYF.

J is TRBJ2-3 and V is TRBV4-2, with 10 bases aligning to TRBD2. Germline V CDR1 and CDR2: LGHNA, YNFKEQ. CDR3 size: 15 residues. V shed 2 bases, J shed 8 bases, and the junction held 7 bases outside the gene matches. The CDR3: CASSQIIAGGATQYF. As DNA, the CDR3 is TGTGCCAGCAGCCAAATCATAGCGGGGGGAGCTACGCAGTATTTT.

The rearrangement uses TRBV19 and TRBJ2-5; D perhaps matches TRBD1 (5 bases). V was pared by 1 base and J by 2 bases, with 14 bases between. CDR3 size: 16 residues. Germline V gene data show CDR1 as LNHDA and CDR2 as SQIVND (reference sequence). DNA of the CDR3: TGTGCCAGTAGTATAGGGCAGGGTAGTGGGCAAGAGACCCAGTACTTC. The encoded protein is CASSIGQGSGQETQYF.

The CDR3 protein is CASSKQSGVEEKLFF. The CDR3 DNA reads as TGTGCCAGCAGCAAACAATCGGGGGTCGAAGAAAAACTGTTTTTT. The rearrangement links TRBV14 to TRBJ1-4; the D gene is possibly TRBD1 (5 bases). The V gene's germline CDR1 is SGHDN and CDR2 FVKESK. V was trimmed by 5 bases and J by 8 bases, leaving 18 bases between them. The CDR3 sequence is 15 residues long.